This T cell receptor (beta chain) was identified in a study of T cells in Graves' hyperthyroidism and ophthalmopathy. Amplification targeted TCR beta CDR3 regions from RNA transcripts. The HTBI primer set was used in a first-round RT-PCR of the TCR CDR3. TCRdb reprocessed the multiplex PCR reads via MiXCR and lists one record per CDR3 protein. The top ten clones hold less than 8.5% of a sample with about 660,000 distinct CDR3 sequences, 40% to 55% of them seen once. The V gene's germline CDR1 is SQVTM and CDR2 ANQGSEA. This CDR3 contains 10 residues. This clonotype is a singleton in its sample. Relative to the germline gene, one junction end is altered; a read error may explain this.

This chain uses TRBV29-1 with TRBJ2-6, with D possibly matching TRBD1 (6 bases). The material sequenced was peripheral blood or thyroid tissue (not recorded which). The sequence was obtained from an adult man with Graves' disease, either hyperthyroidism or ophthalmopathy (not recorded which). Here the CDR3 reads CSVETGDPAF. The CDR3 coding sequence is TGCAGCGTTGAGACAGGAGATCCGGCTTTC.